This T cell receptor beta chain is from a study of shared clonotypes between healthy human individuals. Overall study context: Used for every donor were three CD4 naive, three CD4 memory, two CD8 naive and one CD8 memory plate.

A CD45RA-negative memory subset and a CD45RA+ naive subset were separated from the CD4+ cells. The CDR3 loop spans 14 amino acids. Germline CDR1 and CDR2: WSHSY and SAAADI. Trimming took 5 bases from V and 9 from J; bases not matched to a gene: 9. The study, taken as a whole, reports: Sequencing depth was expected to influence donor clonotype sharing.

Produced via immunoSEQ multiplex PCR; TCRdb's table is partial and in-frame only. The table records millions of clones, approximately 90% of them present only once. About this clone: Its antigen is still unknown.

The rearrangement uses TRBV10-2 and TRBJ2-3; 9 nucleotides line up with TRBD2. The clonotype comes from a young man in good health. Input material: naive CD4+ T cells sorted from blood. The subset denotes: CD45RA+ positively selected. In nucleotides, the CDR3 is TGCGCCAGCAGTATCACCCCCGGGACTAGCACGCAGTATTTT. Translation: CASSITPGTSTQYF.